This T cell receptor beta chain was recorded in a study of T-cell reconstitution after alpha-beta-depleted transplantation in children. During its preparation, the TCRbeta library received unique molecular identifiers. One entry per CDR3 protein, called by TCRdb with MiXCR from the PCR reads. The profile shows over 300,000 distinct CDR3 sequences, about 9.3% of them singletons. The germline V and J ends were trimmed by 5 bases and 3 bases, with 16 bases remaining between them. CDR3 length: 15 residues. Germline V CDR1 and CDR2: SEHNR, FQNEAQ (reference sequence). J is TRBJ2-5 and V is TRBV7-9, with D perhaps TRBD2 (6 bases). The receptor's source is a human donor who donated a stem cell graft to a child with acute lymphoblastic leukemia. The material was PBMCs from the stem cell graft donor, obtained from the stem cell graft. CDR3: CASSPRRQREETQYF. CDR3 sequence (DNA): TGTGCCAGCAGCCCCCGTCGGCAGCGGGAAGAGACCCAGTACTTC.